Here is one TCR beta chain with its context. Its specific antigen is unknown. Nothing much larger sits one base from this clone, and base qualities are not available. The intended sense of this specimen's treatment or condition label: live attenuated yellow fever vaccine strain. PBMCs were isolated from peripheral blood using a standard Ficoll-Paque protocol. CD4 and CD8 T-cell fractions were isolated with Dynabeads CD4 and CD8 positive selection kits. RNA was extracted with TriZol from bulk PBMCs, CD4 and CD8 fractions, and dextramer-positive and dextramer-negative fractions. Taken from the germline V gene (reference sequence), the CDR1 and CDR2 loops are GTSNPN and SVGIG. Inclusive of the bounding cysteine and phenylalanine, the CDR3 is 14 residues long. Only CDR3 DNA remains: 42 bases, in frame from the first base. Trimming takes 3 bases off V and 4 bases off J; junction bases not matched to a gene: 3.

This entry is derived from a study of T cells after yellow fever vaccination (dated 2019 in TCRdb). Context from the whole study: Libraries from fractions with low cell numbers were prepared with the SMART-Seq v4 Ultra Low Input RNA kit. The cohort comprised two healthy male donors, one aged 18 to 30 and one aged 30 to 39 years. To follow T-cell clones before and after both primary and booster YFV17D yellow fever vaccination, bulk TCR alpha and beta repertoires underwent longitudinal sequencing. Blood samples were taken at several timepoints before and after primary and secondary immunization, and bulk PBMC replicates and cell subsets were isolated.

The study at large found these results: After the booster, most of the clones that had expanded following primary vaccination were detected again (roughly 97% of CD4 and 85% to 90% of CD8), which suggests that memory was broadly maintained. The secondary T-cell response was weaker than the primary response but faster, peaking on day 5 instead of day 15. Because the study included only a couple of donors, the extent to which the findings can be generalized is limited. Computational filtering was needed because FACS-sorted repertoires could contain abundant contaminating clonotypes from the bulk population. A small fraction of clonotypes showed up in both the CD4 and CD8 compartments, probably as a result of convergent recombination.

Sequenced on an Illumina NovaSeq 6000. TCR cDNA was synthesized by 5'RACE template switching, through which a universal primer site and unique molecular identifiers were introduced. Priming for cDNA synthesis came from both the TCR alpha and TCR beta constant segments. Libraries were amplified in two PCR steps, with sample barcodes and sequencing adapters added in the second step. Sequencing of the libraries was done on either Illumina HiSeq 2500 (2x100 bp) or NovaSeq (2x150 bp). In the original analysis: MIGEC was used to demultiplex reads and collapse the reads into UMI consensus sequences, and MiXCR was used for V(D)J alignment. Vaccine-responding clonotypes were identified with edgeR using replicate PBMC samples, with FDR below 0.01 and a log2 fold change above 5 up to day 15 being required. Each bulk clonotype was labeled CD4 or CD8 based on which sequenced repertoire, CD4 or CD8, contained the clonotype at higher abundance. TCRdb itself trimmed the public reads at Q25 with fastp, ran MiXCR and retained productive beta chains. Rows matching on CDR3 protein sequence are summarized as one entry with the most common DNA and genes. The V and J calls and clone size are TCRdb's, not the authors'. The sample table holds about 340,000 distinct CDR3 sequences, of which around an eighth were seen once. Together, the top ten hold roughly 3.1% of the sample.

Material: CD4+ T cells sorted from PBMCs, obtained 15 days after the yellow fever booster vaccination. The receptor's source is a man aged 18 to 35 who received the YFV17D yellow fever vaccine. The sequence is built from TRBV30 and TRBJ1-6; a stretch of 7 junction bases matches TRBD1. The sequenced DNA: TGTGCCTGGAGCTCAGGGGGGTATAATTCACCCCTCCACTTT. This gives the protein CAWSSGGYNSPLHF. The CDR3, completed at both ends by the reference TRBV30 and TRBJ1-6 genes, gives the full variable domain SQTIHQWPATLVQPVGSPLSLECTVEGTSNPNLYWYRQAAGRGLQLLFYSVGIGQISSEVPQNLSASRPQDRQFILSSKKLLLSDSGFYLCAWSSGGYNSPLHFGNGTRLTVT.